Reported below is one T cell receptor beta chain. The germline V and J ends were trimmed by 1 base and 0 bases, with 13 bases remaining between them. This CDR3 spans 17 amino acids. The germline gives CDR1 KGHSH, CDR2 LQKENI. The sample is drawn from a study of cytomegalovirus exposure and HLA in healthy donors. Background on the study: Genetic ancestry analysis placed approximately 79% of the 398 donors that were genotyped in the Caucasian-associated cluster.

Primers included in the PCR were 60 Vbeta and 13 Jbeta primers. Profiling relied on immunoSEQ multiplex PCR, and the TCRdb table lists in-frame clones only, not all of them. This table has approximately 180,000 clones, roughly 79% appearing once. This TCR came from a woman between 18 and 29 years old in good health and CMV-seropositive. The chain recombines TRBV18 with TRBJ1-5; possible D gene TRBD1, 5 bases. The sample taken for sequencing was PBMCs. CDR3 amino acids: CASSPQRQGYSNQPQHF. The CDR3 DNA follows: TGTGCCAGCTCACCACAAAGGCAGGGCTATAGCAATCAGCCCCAGCATTTT.